Included here is one T cell receptor (beta chain) sequence, with context. What it recognizes is unknown. Germline V gene data show CDR1 as MNHEY and CDR2 as SVGAGI. The CDR3 length is 15 residues. The sample belongs to a study of cytomegalovirus exposure and HLA in healthy donors. General study findings and limits: TCR beta sequences reportedly predicted the HLA-A and HLA-B alleles of most subjects accurately.

PCR was performed using 60 Vbeta and 13 Jbeta primers. Only in-frame clones appear in the TCRdb table, and some are missing; sequencing was by immunoSEQ multiplex PCR. The sample contains under 110,000 clones, over 70% of which appear only once. The sample was PBMCs. This rearrangement joins TRBV6-5 to TRBJ2-5; TRBD1 matches 8 bases. The DNA matches TRBJ2-7 better at its end, which makes the J call doubtful. This clonotype was obtained from a male donor in good health and CMV-seropositive. The CDR3 DNA follows: TGTGCCAGCAGTTACCGGGACAGGCGATCCTACGAGCAGTACTTC. Protein sequence: CASSYRDRRSYEQYF.